This T cell receptor beta chain is from a study of regulatory T cells in long-lasting Graves disease. Time point of the sample: newly diagnosed GD, antithyroid drugs for less than 3 months. Generation of the TCR library employed RNA extracted from PBMCs. Tubes containing EDTA received roughly 9 milliliters of drawn peripheral blood. For TCR beta, libraries came from iRepertoire HTBI primers and Arm-PCR of CDR3 regions. TCRdb recomputed calls from the multiplex PCR reads with MiXCR, one row per CDR3 protein. The top ten clones hold around a sixth of a sample with a few hundred thousand distinct CDR3 sequences, around 15% of them seen once. Overall study results and limits: Compared with new cases, persistent Graves' patients showed reduced TCR diversity.

This clonotype was seen only a few times. Its matching antigen is unknown. Germline trimming cut 2 bases from V and 9 bases from J; bases unmatched to any gene: 10. The CDR3 runs to 15 residues. The same sample was also studied in work on T cells in Graves' hyperthyroidism and ophthalmopathy. From that paper: Carried out on the TCR CDR3, a first-round RT-PCR used the HTBI primer set.

This material consisted of peripheral blood mononuclear cells (PBMCs), taken at new diagnosis, from a patient treated with antithyroid drugs. The receptor comes from a woman aged 45-59 years with Graves disease. This chain joins TRBV12-3 or TRBV12-4 and TRBJ2-1; 7 nucleotides line up with TRBD2. The CDR3 protein is CASSLTLAGPGEQFF. In DNA, the CDR3 is TGTGCCAGCAGTTTAACCTTAGCGGGCCCGGGTGAGCAGTTCTTC.